One and the same sample provided the 17 T cell receptor beta chains below, sequenced in a study of T cell repertoires in cytomegalovirus infection. TCRdb passed the reads through MiXCR, listing each CDR3 protein once. The table shows hundreds of thousands of distinct CDR3 sequences, with 30% to 35% occurring only once. Their antigen targets remain unknown. Material: cultured PBMCs, obtained from culture after CMV antigen stimulation. All receptors derive from a human donor in good health (CMV status not recorded). Some clones in this sample may be carry-over from other donors' samples.

V usage is TRBV10-3 and J usage is TRBJ2-5; the D gene is possibly TRBD1 (5 bases). V was pared by 4 bases and J by 5 bases, with 14 bases between. Germline V gives CDR1 ENHRY, CDR2 SYGVKD. CDR3 size: 14 residues. As DNA, the CDR3 is TGTGCCATCAGTGTCGAGGTGGGGCGTGAGACCCAGTACTTC. Translating it yields CAISVEVGRETQYF.

This chain connects TRBV7-9 to TRBJ2-7, with TRBD2 matching over 10 bases. The CDR3 is 16 amino acids. Germline-derived CDR1 and CDR2 are SEHNR and FQNEAQ (reference sequence). Trimming at V came to 8 bases and at J to 3 bases, leaving 13 bases not matched to a gene. For the CDR3, the DNA is TGTGCCAGCGTTGGGACAGTGGGACTAGCGAACTACGAGCAGTACTTC. It specifies CASVGTVGLANYEQYF.

V usage is TRBV12-3 or TRBV12-4 and J usage is TRBJ1-1; D is undetermined. V gave up 6 bases and J gave up 2 bases, with 13 bases separating them. The CDR3 runs 14 residues. Here the CDR3 reads CASSDQTFNTEAFF. Here the CDR3 DNA reads TGTGCCAGCAGCGACCAGACATTTAACACTGAAGCTTTCTTT.

This clonotype has more than one count but fewer than ten. The chain employs TRBV11-2 and TRBJ2-7; 8 bases are shared with TRBD1. In germline, CDR1 is SGHAT, CDR2 FQNNGV. The J segment lost 6 bases and the V segment lost 1 base, leaving 5 bases of the junction unmatched. The CDR3 totals 14 residues. The DNA for the CDR3 is TGTGCCAGCAGCTTAGTCCAAGACAGGGGCGAGCAGTACTTC. Protein sequence: CASSLVQDRGEQYF.

This sequence joins TRBV3-1 and TRBJ1-2; tentatively, D is TRBD1 (6 bases). With 3 bases removed from V and 2 bases from J, the gap between germline ends came to 13 bases. Germline CDR1 reads LGHDT; CDR2 reads YNNKEL (reference sequence). This CDR3 comprises 15 residues. CDR3: CASSQGGSANYGYTF. For the CDR3, the DNA is TGTGCCAGCAGCCAGGGGGGCAGCGCAAACTATGGCTACACCTTC.

The V and J genes are TRBV19 and TRBJ2-5; possibly TRBD2 for D (7 bases). Germline values: CDR1 LNHDA, CDR2 SQIVND (reference sequence). The V gene lost 3 bases and the J gene lost 4 bases, with 15 bases spanning the gap. The CDR3 loop spans 15 amino acids. DNA for the CDR3: TGTGCCAGTAGTATCGGGGGGCGCTTACGAGAGACCCAGTACTTC. The encoded protein is CASSIGGRLRETQYF. Full variable domain (remainder filled in from reference TRBV19 and TRBJ2-5): DGGITQSPKYLFRKEGQNVTLSCEQNLNHDAMYWYRQDPGQGLRLIYYSQIVNDFQKGDIAEGYSVSREKKESFPLTVTSAQKNPTAFYLCASSIGGRLRETQYFGPGTRLLVL.

This sequence joins TRBV6-2 or TRBV6-3 and TRBJ1-2, with D hard to call. Germline assignment: CDR1 MNHEY and CDR2 SVGEGT. V lost 5 bases, J lost 8 bases, and 15 bases lay in between. This CDR3 has 13 amino acids. CDR3: CASSPLRVSGYTF. The DNA for the CDR3 is TGTGCCAGCAGTCCCCTCCGAGTCAGCGGCTACACCTTC.

The chain has TRBV18 and TRBJ2-5; no clear D gene. CDR1 KGHSH and CDR2 LQKENI come from the germline V gene. V lost 5 bases to trimming and J lost 1 base, with 11 bases between them. The CDR3 length is 14 residues. DNA of the CDR3: TGTGCCAGCTCATACGGACCGGGCCAAGAGACCCAGTACTTC. It is translated as CASSYGPGQETQYF. The variable domain in full, completed from reference TRBV18 and TRBJ2-5, reads NAGVMQNPRHLVRRRGQEARLRCSPMKGHSHVYWYRQLPEEGLKFMVYLQKENIIDESGMPKERFSAEFPKEGPSILRIQQVVRGDSAAYFCASSYGPGQETQYFGPGTRLLVL.

This clonotype showed up just a few times. The gene calls are TRBV6-6 and TRBJ1-2; 9 nucleotides line up with TRBD1. Germline loops: CDR1 MNHNY, CDR2 SVGAGI (reference sequence). V lost 6 bases, J lost 3 bases, and 14 bases stayed unmatched. This CDR3 region has 17 residues. CDR3: CASSYEGGQGTHYGYTF. The CDR3 bases are TGTGCCAGCAGCTACGAGGGGGGACAGGGCACTCACTATGGCTACACCTTC.

The chain joins TRBV12-3 or TRBV12-4 to TRBJ2-7; D is uncertain. CDR3 length: 12 residues. Trimming shortened V by 7 bases and J by 4 bases, and 11 bases separated the two germline ends. DNA for the CDR3: TGTGCCAGCAAACTCGGGCCTTACGAGCAGTACTTC. Its protein is CASKLGPYEQYF.

Only a few counts were recorded for this clonotype. The rearrangement uses TRBV7-6 and TRBJ2-7, with D maybe TRBD2 (6 bases). The germline V and J ends were trimmed by 6 bases and 6 bases, with 12 bases remaining between them. There are 12 residues in the CDR3. Germline V gene lookup returns CDR1 SGHVS and CDR2 FNYEAQ. The chain's CDR3 is CASRGYSGEQYF. The CDR3 region has the DNA TGTGCCAGCAGGGGGTATAGCGGCGAGCAGTACTTC. The entire variable domain, with the rest obtained from reference TRBV7-6 and TRBJ2-7, is as follows: GAGVSQSPRYKVTKRGQDVALRCDPISGHVSLYWYRQALGQGPEFLTYFNYEAQQDKSGLPNDRFSAERPEGSISTLTIQRTEQRDSAMYRCASRGYSGEQYFGPGTRLTVT.

The chain is built from TRBV7-9 and TRBJ2-1; D is uncertain. CDR1 is SEHNR and CDR2 is FQNEAQ in the germline V gene (reference sequence). The germline V and J ends were trimmed by 5 bases and 5 bases, with 19 bases remaining between them. CDR3 size: 16 residues. CDR3 bases: TGTGCCAGCAGCGGAGAAGGCCAACCGCGAAACAATGAGCAGTTCTTC. Translated, it gives CASSGEGQPRNNEQFF.

In this sample, this clonotype turned up many times. This rearrangement joins TRBV7-8 to TRBJ1-1, with D possibly TRBD1 on 6 matching bases. Germline V CDR1 and CDR2: SGHVS, FQNEAQ. The ends were cut back, 4 bases at V and 0 bases at J, with 18 bases in the middle. There are 17 residues in the CDR3. The CDR3 sequence: CASSSAAQGWMNTEAFF. The CDR3 DNA reads TGTGCCAGCAGCTCCGCAGCACAGGGTTGGATGAACACTGAAGCTTTCTTT.

The V gene is TRBV5-4, the J gene TRBJ2-1; TRBD2 matches 10 bases. V was pared by 1 base and J by 9 bases, with 7 bases of the junction left unmatched. Germline V gives CDR1 SGHNT, CDR2 YYREEE (reference sequence). The CDR3 length is 15 residues. CDR3 coding DNA: TGTGCCAGCAGCTTGCTCAGCGGGGGGGCCAGTGAGCAGTTCTTC. It is translated as CASSLLSGGASEQFF.

This chain links TRBV4-3 with TRBJ2-4, with unresolved D. V was trimmed by 0 bases and J by 7 bases, leaving 22 bases between them. CDR1 and CDR2 (germline): LGHNA, YSLEER. This CDR3 has 18 amino acids. CDR3 DNA: TGCGCCAGCAGCCAAGAAGGCCCCACTACTGGGCCCGGGAACATTCAGTACTTC. Translation: CASSQEGPTTGPGNIQYF.

This clonotype turned up a few times. The J gene is TRBJ2-3, the V gene TRBV15, with TRBD1 as a possible D gene (5 bases). V was clipped by 5 bases and J by 4 bases, with 19 bases between them. The germline gives CDR1 LNHNV, CDR2 YYDKDF (reference sequence). CDR3 size: 16 residues. Written as DNA, the CDR3 is TGTGCCACCAGCCCCCTCAGGGTAGAGGTTCCAGATACGCAGTATTTT. Translated: CATSPLRVEVPDTQYF.

The chain uses TRBV19 and TRBJ2-1; 7 bases align to TRBD2. The CDR3 covers 17 residues. From germline, CDR1 is LNHDA and CDR2 SQIVND (reference sequence). J gave up 7 bases and V 1 base, and 13 bases lay outside the gene matches. CDR3 sequence reads: CASSIGGQGGWSNEQFF. CDR3 in DNA: TGTGCCAGTAGTATAGGAGGTCAGGGAGGGTGGAGTAATGAGCAGTTCTTC.